This record looks at one TCR beta chain sequence and its context. This sample stems from a study of control samples from healthy donors and cancer patients. This CDR3 contains 14 residues. In germline, CDR1 is SNHLY, CDR2 FYNNEI. The J segment lost 6 bases and the V segment lost 4 bases, leaving 5 bases of the junction unmatched. Only in-frame clones appear in the TCRdb table, and some are missing; sequencing was by immunoSEQ multiplex PCR. The sample carries about 170,000 clones, around 95% recorded once. Sequencing used blood. The source of this sequence is a woman aged 55-75 years in good health. The chain uses TRBV2 and TRBJ1-5, with 8 bases that match TRBD1. CDR3 coding DNA: TGTGCCAGCAGTGTTCCAGGGGGCGCTCAGCCCCAGCATTTT. Its protein product is CASSVPGGAQPQHF.